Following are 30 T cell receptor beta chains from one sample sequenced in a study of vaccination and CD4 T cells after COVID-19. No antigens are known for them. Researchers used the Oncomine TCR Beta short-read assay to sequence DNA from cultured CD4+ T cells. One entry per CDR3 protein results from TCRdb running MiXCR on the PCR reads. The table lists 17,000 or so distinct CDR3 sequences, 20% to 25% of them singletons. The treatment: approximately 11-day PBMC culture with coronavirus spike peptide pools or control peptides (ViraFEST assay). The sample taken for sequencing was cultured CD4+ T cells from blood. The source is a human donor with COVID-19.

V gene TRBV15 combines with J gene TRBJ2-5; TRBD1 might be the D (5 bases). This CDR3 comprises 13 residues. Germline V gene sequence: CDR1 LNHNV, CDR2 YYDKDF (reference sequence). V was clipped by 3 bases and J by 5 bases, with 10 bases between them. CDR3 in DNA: TGTGCCACCAGCAGGGGGCCCCAGGAGACCCAGTACTTC. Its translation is CATSRGPQETQYF.

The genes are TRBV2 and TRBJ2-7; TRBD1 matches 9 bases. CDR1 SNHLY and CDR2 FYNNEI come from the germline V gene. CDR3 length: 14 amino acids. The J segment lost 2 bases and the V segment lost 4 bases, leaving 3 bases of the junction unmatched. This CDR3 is CASSGDRATYEQYF. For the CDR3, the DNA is TGTGCCAGCAGTGGGGACAGGGCAACCTACGAGCAGTACTTC. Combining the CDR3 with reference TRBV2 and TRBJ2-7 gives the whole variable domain EPEVTQTPSHQVTQMGQEVILRCVPISNHLYFYWYRQILGQKVEFLVSFYNNEISEKSEIFDDQFSVERPDGSNFTLKIRSTKLEDSAMYFCASSGDRATYEQYFGPGTRLTVT.

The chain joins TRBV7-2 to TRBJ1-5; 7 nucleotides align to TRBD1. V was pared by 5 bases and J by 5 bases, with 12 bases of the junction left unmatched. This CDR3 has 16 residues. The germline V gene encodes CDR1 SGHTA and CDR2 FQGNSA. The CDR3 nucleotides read TGTGCCAGCAGCCCTATAGGCGGGACAGCTTATCAGCCCCAGCATTTT. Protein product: CASSPIGGTAYQPQHF.

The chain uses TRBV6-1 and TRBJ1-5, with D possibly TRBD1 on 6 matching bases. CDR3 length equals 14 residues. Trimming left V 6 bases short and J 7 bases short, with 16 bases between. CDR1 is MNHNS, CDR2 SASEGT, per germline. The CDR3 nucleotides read TGTGCCAGCAGCAGGTCCGGCGGGGGCCAGCCCCAGCATTTT. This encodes CASSRSGGGQPQHF.

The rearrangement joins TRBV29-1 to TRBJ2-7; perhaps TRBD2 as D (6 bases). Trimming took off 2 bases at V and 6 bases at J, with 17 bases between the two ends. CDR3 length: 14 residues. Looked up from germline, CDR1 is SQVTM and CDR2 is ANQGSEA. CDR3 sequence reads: CSVELGLANGEQYF. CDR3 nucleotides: TGCAGCGTTGAACTGGGACTCGCGAACGGCGAGCAGTACTTC.

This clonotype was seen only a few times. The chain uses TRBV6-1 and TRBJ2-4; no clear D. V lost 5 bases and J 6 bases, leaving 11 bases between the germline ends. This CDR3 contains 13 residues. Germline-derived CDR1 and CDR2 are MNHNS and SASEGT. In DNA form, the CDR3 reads TGTGCCAGCAGTCAATGGCCCCGAAACATTCAGTACTTC. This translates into CASSQWPRNIQYF.

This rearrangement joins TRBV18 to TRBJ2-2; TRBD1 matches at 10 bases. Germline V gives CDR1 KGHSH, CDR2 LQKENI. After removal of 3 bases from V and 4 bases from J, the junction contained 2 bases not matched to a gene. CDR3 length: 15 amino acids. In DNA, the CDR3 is TGTGCCAGCTCACCGGGACAGGGGACCACCGGGGAGCTGTTTTTT. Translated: CASSPGQGTTGELFF.

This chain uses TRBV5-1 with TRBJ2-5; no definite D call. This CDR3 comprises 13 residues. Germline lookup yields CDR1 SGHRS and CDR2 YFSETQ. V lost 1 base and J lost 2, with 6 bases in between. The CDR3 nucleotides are TGCGCCAGCAGCTTGAACCTACAAGAGACCCAGTACTTC. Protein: CASSLNLQETQYF.

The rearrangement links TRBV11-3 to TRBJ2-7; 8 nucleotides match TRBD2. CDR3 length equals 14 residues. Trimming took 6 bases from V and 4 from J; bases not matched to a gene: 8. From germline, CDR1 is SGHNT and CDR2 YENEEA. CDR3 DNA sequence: TGTGCCAGCAGTTCGGGGGGGACGCGGTACGAGCAGTACTTC. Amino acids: CASSSGGTRYEQYF.

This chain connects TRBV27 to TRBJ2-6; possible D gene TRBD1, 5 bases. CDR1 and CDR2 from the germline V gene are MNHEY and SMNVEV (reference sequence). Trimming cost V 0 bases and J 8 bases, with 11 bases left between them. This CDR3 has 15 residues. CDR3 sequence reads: CASSLSRGLTNVLTF. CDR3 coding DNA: TGTGCCAGCAGTTTATCTAGGGGATTGACCAACGTCCTGACTTTC.

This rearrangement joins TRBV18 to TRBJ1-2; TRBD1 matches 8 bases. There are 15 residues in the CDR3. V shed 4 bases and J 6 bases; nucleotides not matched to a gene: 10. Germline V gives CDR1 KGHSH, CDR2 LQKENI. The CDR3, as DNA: TGTGCCAGCTCACTAGCGGCGCAGGGGGCAGATGGCTACACCTTC. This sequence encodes CASSLAAQGADGYTF.

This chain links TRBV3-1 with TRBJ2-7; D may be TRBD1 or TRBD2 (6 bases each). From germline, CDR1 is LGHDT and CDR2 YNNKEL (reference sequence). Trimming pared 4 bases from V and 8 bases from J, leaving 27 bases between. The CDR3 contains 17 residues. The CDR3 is CASSRNREAELIAQQYF. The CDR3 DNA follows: TGTGCCAGCAGCCGTAACAGGGAGGCCGAGTTGATCGCGCAGCAGTACTTC.

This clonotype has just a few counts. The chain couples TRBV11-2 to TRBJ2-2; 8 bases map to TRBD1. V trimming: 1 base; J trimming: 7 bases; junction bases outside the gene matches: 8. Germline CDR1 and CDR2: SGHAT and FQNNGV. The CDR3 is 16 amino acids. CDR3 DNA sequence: TGTGCCAGCAGCTTAGTCTCAGGGGGCAGGGTCGGGGAGCTGTTTTTT. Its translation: CASSLVSGGRVGELFF.

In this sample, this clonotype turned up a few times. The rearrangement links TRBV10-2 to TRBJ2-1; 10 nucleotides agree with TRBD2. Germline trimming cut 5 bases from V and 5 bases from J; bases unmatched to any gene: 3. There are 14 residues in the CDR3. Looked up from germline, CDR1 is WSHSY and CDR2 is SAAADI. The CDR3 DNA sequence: TGCGCCAGCAGTCTAGCGGGGGTGAACAATGAGCAGTTCTTC. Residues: CASSLAGVNNEQFF.

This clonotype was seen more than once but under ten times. Here the CDR3 reads CSARDEGLAGKTQYF. The CDR3 DNA reads TGCAGTGCTAGAGACGAAGGACTAGCGGGAAAAACCCAGTACTTC. The chain links TRBV20-1 to TRBJ2-5; 12 nucleotides align to TRBD2. CDR3 length: 15 amino acids. Germline-derived CDR1 and CDR2 are DFQATT and SNEGSKA (reference sequence). J lost 8 bases, V lost 0 bases, and 7 bases had no gene match.

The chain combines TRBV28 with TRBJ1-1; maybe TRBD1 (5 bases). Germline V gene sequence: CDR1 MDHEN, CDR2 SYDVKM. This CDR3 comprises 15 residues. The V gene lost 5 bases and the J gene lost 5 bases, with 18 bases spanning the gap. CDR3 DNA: TGTGCCAGCAGTCCCCTGGGCAGGGTCGGAACTGAAGCTTTCTTT. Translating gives CASSPLGRVGTEAFF.

DNA of the CDR3: TGTGCCAGCAGTGAAAACACCGACTATGGCTACACCTTC. As protein: CASSENTDYGYTF. The gene calls are TRBV6-1 and TRBJ1-2; D uncertain. There are 13 residues in the CDR3. Per the germline V gene, CDR1 is MNHNS and CDR2 is SASEGT. V lost 2 bases, J lost 3 bases, and 7 bases lay in between.

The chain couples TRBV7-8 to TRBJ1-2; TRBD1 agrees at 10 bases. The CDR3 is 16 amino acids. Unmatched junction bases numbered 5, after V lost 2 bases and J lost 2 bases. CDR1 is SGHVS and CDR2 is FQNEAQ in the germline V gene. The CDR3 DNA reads TGTGCCAGCAGCTTAACCCCGGGACAGGGGAACTATGGCTACACCTTC. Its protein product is CASSLTPGQGNYGYTF.

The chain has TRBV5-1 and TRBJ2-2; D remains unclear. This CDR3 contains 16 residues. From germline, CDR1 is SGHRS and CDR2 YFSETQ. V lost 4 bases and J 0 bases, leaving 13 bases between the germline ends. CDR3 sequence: CASSHRTDANTGELFF. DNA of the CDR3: TGCGCCAGCAGCCATAGGACGGACGCGAACACCGGGGAGCTGTTTTTT.

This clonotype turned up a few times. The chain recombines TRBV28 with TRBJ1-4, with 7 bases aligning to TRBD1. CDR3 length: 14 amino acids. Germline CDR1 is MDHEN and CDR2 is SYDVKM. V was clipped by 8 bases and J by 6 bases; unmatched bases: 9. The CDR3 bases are TGTGCCAGCGGGGACTCAGGGGGGTATGAAAAACTGTTTTTT. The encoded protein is CASGDSGGYEKLFF.

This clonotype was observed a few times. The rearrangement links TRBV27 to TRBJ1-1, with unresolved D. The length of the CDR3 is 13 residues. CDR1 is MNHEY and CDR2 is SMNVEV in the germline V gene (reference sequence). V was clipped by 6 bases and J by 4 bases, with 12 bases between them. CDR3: CASSLSSPTEAFF. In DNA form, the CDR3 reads TGTGCCAGCAGCCTCTCAAGTCCCACTGAAGCTTTCTTT.

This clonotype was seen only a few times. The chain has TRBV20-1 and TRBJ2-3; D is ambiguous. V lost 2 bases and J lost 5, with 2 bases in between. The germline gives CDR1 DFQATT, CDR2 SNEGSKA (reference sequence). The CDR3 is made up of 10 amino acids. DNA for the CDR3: TGCAGTGCTAGACGAGATACGCAGTATTTT. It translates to CSARRDTQYF.

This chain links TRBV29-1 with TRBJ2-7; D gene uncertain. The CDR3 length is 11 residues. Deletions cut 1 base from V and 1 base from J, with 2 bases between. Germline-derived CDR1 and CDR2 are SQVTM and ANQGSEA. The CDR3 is CSVEGSYEQYF. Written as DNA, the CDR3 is TGCAGCGTTGAAGGGTCCTACGAGCAGTACTTC.

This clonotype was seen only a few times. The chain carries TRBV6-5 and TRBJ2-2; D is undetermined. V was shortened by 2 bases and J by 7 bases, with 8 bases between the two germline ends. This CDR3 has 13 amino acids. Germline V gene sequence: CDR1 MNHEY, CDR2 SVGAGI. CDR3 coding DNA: TGTGCCAGCAGTTACGATCTCTACGGGGAGCTGTTTTTT. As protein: CASSYDLYGELFF.

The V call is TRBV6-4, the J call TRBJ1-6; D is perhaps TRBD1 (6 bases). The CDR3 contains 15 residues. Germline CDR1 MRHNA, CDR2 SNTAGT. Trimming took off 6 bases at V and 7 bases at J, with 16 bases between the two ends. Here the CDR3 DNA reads TGTGCCAGCAGCCAGCAGCGGGGGCCCAATTCACCCCTCCACTTT. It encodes CASSQQRGPNSPLHF.

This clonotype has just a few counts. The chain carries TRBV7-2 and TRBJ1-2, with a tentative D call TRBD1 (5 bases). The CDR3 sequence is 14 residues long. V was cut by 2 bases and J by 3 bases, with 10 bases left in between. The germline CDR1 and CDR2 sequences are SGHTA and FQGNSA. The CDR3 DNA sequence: TGTGCCAGCAGCTTAACCTCGGGGGACTATGGCTACACCTTC. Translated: CASSLTSGDYGYTF.

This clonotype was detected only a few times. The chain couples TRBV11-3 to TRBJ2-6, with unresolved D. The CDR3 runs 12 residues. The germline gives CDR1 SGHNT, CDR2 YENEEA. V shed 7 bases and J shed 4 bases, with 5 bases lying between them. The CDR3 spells CASKLGANVLTF. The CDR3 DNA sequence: TGTGCCAGCAAGTTAGGGGCCAACGTCCTGACTTTC.

CDR3 in amino acids: CASSRTYGELRTEAFF. The CDR3 coding sequence is TGTGCCAGCAGCAGAACCTACGGGGAGTTGCGCACTGAAGCTTTCTTT. The chain joins TRBV21-1 to TRBJ1-1. TRBV21-1 is described as a pseudogene. The length of the CDR3 is 16 residues.

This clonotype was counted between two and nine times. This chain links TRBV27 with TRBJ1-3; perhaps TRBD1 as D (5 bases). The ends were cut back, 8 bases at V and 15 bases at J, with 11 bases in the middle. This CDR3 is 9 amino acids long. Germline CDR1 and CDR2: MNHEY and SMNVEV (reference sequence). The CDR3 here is CASGTLGYF. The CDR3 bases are TGTGCCAGCGGGACCCTAGGATATTTT.

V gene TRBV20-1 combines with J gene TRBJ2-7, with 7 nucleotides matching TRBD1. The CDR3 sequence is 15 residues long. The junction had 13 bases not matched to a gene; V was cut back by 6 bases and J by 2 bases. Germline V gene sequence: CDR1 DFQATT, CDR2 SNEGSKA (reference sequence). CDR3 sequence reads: CSAALLTGNPYEQYF. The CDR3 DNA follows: TGCAGTGCGGCTTTACTGACAGGGAACCCCTACGAGCAGTACTTC.